Following are 10 T cell receptor beta chains from one sample sequenced in a study of blood T cell repertoires in COVID-19. Profiling relied on immunoSEQ multiplex PCR, and the TCRdb table lists in-frame clones only, not all of them. The sample gives approximately 300,000 clones, roughly nine tenths of which show up once; around 6% is in the top ten. What was sequenced was PBMCs or T cells enriched from blood (not recorded which). The receptors come from a woman aged 30 to 39 who had recovered from COVID-19.

The V call is TRBV6-5, the J call TRBJ1-1; 8 nucleotides match TRBD1. Germline loops: CDR1 MNHEY, CDR2 SVGAGI. This CDR3 region has 15 residues. The V gene end was trimmed by 0 bases and the J gene end by 6 bases; junction bases not matched to a gene: 6. CDR3 residues: CASSYSSQGASEAFF. As DNA, the CDR3 is TGTGCCAGCAGTTACTCTTCCCAGGGGGCCTCTGAAGCTTTCTTT.

This clone was seen only once. The chain recombines TRBV7-2 with TRBJ1-2; perhaps TRBD1 as D (6 bases). Germline CDR1 SGHTA, CDR2 FQGNSA. The CDR3 is 13 amino acids. Trimming removed 7 bases from V and 8 bases from J, with 17 bases in between. The CDR3 DNA reads as TGTGCCAGCACTGTAGTACAGGGCGGAGGCTACACCTTC. Amino acid sequence: CASTVVQGGGYTF.

The chain is built from TRBV5-6 and TRBJ1-2; 7 bases align to TRBD1. Germline V gives CDR1 SGHDT, CDR2 YYEEEE. This CDR3 has 14 amino acids. V dropped 7 bases and J dropped 5; count of bases not matched to a gene: 11. Written as DNA, the CDR3 is TGTGCCAGCTTACGAGGGACAGACCTATATGGCTACACCTTC. Translating it yields CASLRGTDLYGYTF. The full variable domain, its missing parts supplied by reference TRBV5-6 and TRBJ1-2, is DAGVTQSPTHLIKTRGQQVTLRCSPKSGHDTVSWYQQALGQGPQFIFQYYEEEERQRGNFPDRFSGHQFPNYSSELNVNALLLGDSALYLCASLRGTDLYGYTFGSGTRLTVV.

The chain recombines TRBV19 with TRBJ1-2; weak D call: TRBD1 (6 bases). V was pared by 4 bases and J by 2 bases, with 14 bases between. CDR3 length: 15 residues. Looked up from germline, CDR1 is LNHDA and CDR2 is SQIVND (reference sequence). As DNA, the CDR3 is TGTGCCAGTAGTAGCAGCCACCAGGGGAACTATGGCTACACCTTC. Protein: CASSSSHQGNYGYTF.

The sample holds one count of this clone. The rearrangement links TRBV19 to TRBJ1-2, with D uncertain. Germline assignment: CDR1 LNHDA and CDR2 SQIVND (reference sequence). The CDR3 is 14 amino acids. Trimming stripped 5 bases from V and 4 bases from J, with 14 bases between. The CDR3 loop reads CASSSTQSIYGYTF. The CDR3 coding sequence is TGTGCCAGTAGTTCCACACAGAGTATCTATGGCTACACCTTC.

The rearrangement joins TRBV2 to TRBJ1-2; D may be TRBD1 (5 bases). Trimming left V 1 base short and J 5 bases short, with 8 bases between. The CDR3 spans 13 residues. CDR1 is SNHLY and CDR2 is FYNNEI in the germline V gene. The CDR3 coding sequence is TGTGCCAGCAGTGAAGGGACAACTTATGGCTACACCTTC. Translating gives CASSEGTTYGYTF.

This clone is a singleton in its sample. The rearrangement links TRBV7-2 to TRBJ1-5; D gene ambiguous. Germline CDR1 and CDR2: SGHTA and FQGNSA. V gave up 3 bases and J gave up 5 bases, with 8 bases separating them. The CDR3 runs to 13 residues. The CDR3 sequence: CASSFDNHQPQHF. CDR3 DNA: TGTGCCAGCAGCTTCGACAACCATCAGCCCCAGCATTTT.

This clone was seen only a few times. J is TRBJ1-2 and V is TRBV29-1; D is possibly TRBD1 (5 bases). Deletions cut 6 bases from V and 4 bases from J, with 15 bases between. The length of the CDR3 is 13 residues. Germline-derived CDR1 and CDR2 are SQVTM and ANQGSEA. In nucleotides, the CDR3 is TGCAGCGTCCCGTTGCTACAGGTCTATGGCTACACCTTC. This codes for CSVPLLQVYGYTF.

The chain employs TRBV7-9 and TRBJ2-5; TRBD1 is a possible D gene (8 bases). The CDR3 spans 18 residues. Germline loops: CDR1 SEHNR, CDR2 FQNEAQ (reference sequence). Trimming removed 2 bases from V and 2 bases from J, with 21 bases in between. CDR3 bases: TGTGCCAGCAGCTTAATACGAGCGGGGACAGGTGATCAAGAGACCCAGTACTTC. Its protein product is CASSLIRAGTGDQETQYF.

The chain links TRBV7-8 to TRBJ1-2, with TRBD1 identical over 7 bases. The germline CDR1 and CDR2 sequences are SGHVS and FQNEAQ. Trimming took 0 bases from V and 2 from J; bases not matched to a gene: 3. The CDR3 loop spans 15 amino acids. The CDR3: CASSLAGGKNYGYTF. The CDR3 DNA is TGTGCCAGCAGCTTAGCAGGGGGCAAAAACTATGGCTACACCTTC. The complete variable domain, with remaining parts taken from reference TRBV7-8 and TRBJ1-2, reads GAGVSQSPRYKVAKRGQDVALRCDPISGHVSLFWYQQALGQGPEFLTYFQNEAQLDKSGLPSDRFFAERPEGSVSTLKIQRTQQEDSAVYLCASSLAGGKNYGYTFGSGTRLTVV.